Detailed here is one T cell receptor (beta chain). These data come from a study of blood T cell repertoires in COVID-19. Method: immunoSEQ multiplex PCR; TCRdb's copy keeps in-frame clones and lacks some. The sample has about 50,000 clones, 65% to 85% seen once. The V gene lost 5 bases and the J gene lost 5 bases, with 17 bases spanning the gap. The CDR3 runs to 16 residues. Looked up from germline, CDR1 is SGHRS and CDR2 is YFSETQ. This sequence originates from a human donor in a cohort sampled during active COVID-19. This rearrangement joins TRBV5-1 to TRBJ1-6; possible D gene TRBD1, 6 bases. Sequences were obtained from peripheral blood. The CDR3 sequence is CASSQTTGRNNSPLHF. DNA for the CDR3: TGCGCCAGCAGTCAGACGACAGGCCGGAATAATTCACCCCTCCACTTT.